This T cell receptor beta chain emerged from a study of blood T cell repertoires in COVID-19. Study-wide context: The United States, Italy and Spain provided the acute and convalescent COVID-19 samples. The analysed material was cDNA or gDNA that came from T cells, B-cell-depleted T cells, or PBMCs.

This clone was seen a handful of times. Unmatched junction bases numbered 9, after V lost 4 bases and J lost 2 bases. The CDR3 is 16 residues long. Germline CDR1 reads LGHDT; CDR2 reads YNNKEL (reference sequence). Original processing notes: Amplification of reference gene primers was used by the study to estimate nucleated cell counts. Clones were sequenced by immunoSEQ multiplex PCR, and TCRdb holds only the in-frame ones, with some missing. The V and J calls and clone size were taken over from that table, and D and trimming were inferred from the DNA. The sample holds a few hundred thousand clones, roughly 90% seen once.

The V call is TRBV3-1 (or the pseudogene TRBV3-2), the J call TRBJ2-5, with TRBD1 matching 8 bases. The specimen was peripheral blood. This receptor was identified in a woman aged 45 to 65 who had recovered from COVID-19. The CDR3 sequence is CASSRGQGGDQETQYF. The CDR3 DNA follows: TGTGCCAGCAGCCGAGGACAGGGAGGTGATCAAGAGACCCAGTACTTC.